This TCR beta chain appears in the sequencing data of a study of blood T cell repertoires in COVID-19. Sequencing used immunoSEQ multiplex PCR; TCRdb keeps in-frame clones, though not all of them. The table lists about 150,000 clones, approximately 78% of them singletons. This CDR3 region has 17 residues. V dropped 4 bases and J dropped 0; count of bases not matched to a gene: 9. Looked up from germline, CDR1 is MDHEN and CDR2 is SYDVKM. Material: PBMCs or T cells enriched from blood (not recorded which). The chain combines TRBV28 with TRBJ1-5; TRBD1 matches at 7 bases. The clonotype comes from a woman aged 50 to 60 who had recovered from COVID-19. This CDR3 reads CASSSWRGPSSNQPQHF. In DNA form, the CDR3 reads TGTGCCAGCAGTTCCTGGAGGGGGCCGTCTAGCAATCAGCCCCAGCATTTT.